This T cell receptor beta chain is drawn from a study of PD-L1 blockade in urothelial cancer. Turning to the study itself: Blood gave a median about 150,000 T cells.

Unmatched junction bases numbered 5, after V lost 0 bases and J lost 5 bases. Germline CDR1 reads SGHRS; CDR2 reads YFSETQ. The CDR3 has 15 amino acids. The method was immunoSEQ multiplex PCR; TCRdb's version includes in-frame clones alone and lacks a portion of them. Of 40,000 or so clones in the sample, over 75% were seen once. The chain employs TRBV5-1 and TRBJ1-5; 7 nucleotides line up with TRBD1. The sequence came from a man between 60 and 75 years old with urothelial cancer. The input for sequencing was PBMCs, taken around atezolizumab (anti-PD-L1) treatment. The DNA for the CDR3 is TGCGCCAGCAGCTTGGTAGCAGGGGGTGATCAGCCCCAGCATTTT. It specifies CASSLVAGGDQPQHF.